One and the same sample provided the 25 T cell receptor beta chains below, sequenced in a study of beta chain features in type 1 diabetes. All of the isolated RNA was reverse transcribed, so expressed TCRB transcripts were sequenced. Using immunoSEQ multiplex PCR, the repertoire was profiled, and TCRdb retains in-frame clones only, with some absent. Here the sample spans some 900,000 clones, around a sixth being singletons. The sequenced material came from naive CD4+ T cells from blood. The receptors were gathered from a woman aged 18-30 years in good health.

V usage is TRBV29-1 and J usage is TRBJ2-5; perhaps TRBD1 as D (6 bases). The germline V and J ends were trimmed by 4 bases and 5 bases, with 14 bases remaining between them. The CDR3 has 13 residues. Germline V gene data show CDR1 as SQVTM and CDR2 as ANQGSEA. CDR3 loop: CSVVKTRGETQYF. The CDR3 nucleotides read TGCAGCGTTGTCAAGACGAGGGGGGAGACCCAGTACTTC. The whole variable domain, filled in from reference TRBV29-1 and TRBJ2-5, reads SAVISQKPSRDICQRGTSLTIQCQVDSQVTMMFWYRQQPGQSLTLIATANQGSEATYESGFVIDKFPISRPNLTFSTLTVSNMSPEDSSIYLCSVVKTRGETQYFGPGTRLLVL.

This clone was counted a few times. This chain connects TRBV18 to TRBJ1-3, with D perhaps matching TRBD1 (6 bases). There are 16 residues in the CDR3. Germline CDR1 KGHSH, CDR2 LQKENI. V was pared by 3 bases and J by 4 bases, with 16 bases between. The DNA for the CDR3 is TGTGCCAGCTCACCTCTCTTCTTGGGGGCCGGAAACACCATATATTTT. Amino acid sequence: CASSPLFLGAGNTIYF.

This chain links TRBV10-3 with TRBJ2-3; D unclear. V was cut by 4 bases and J by 1 base, with 12 bases left in between. The CDR3 is 15 residues long. Germline assignment: CDR1 ENHRY and CDR2 SYGVKD. CDR3 nucleotide sequence: TGTGCCATCAGTGGGGTGGCAGAGGGCACAGATACGCAGTATTTT. Translated: CAISGVAEGTDTQYF.

The rearrangement links TRBV7-3 to TRBJ2-6; a possible D gene is TRBD1 (6 bases). V lost 6 bases and J 0 bases, leaving 27 bases between the germline ends. The CDR3 contains 21 residues. CDR1 is SGHTA and CDR2 is FQGTGA in the germline V gene. The CDR3 region is CASSQLTQGNLPHSGANVLTF. The CDR3 DNA reads as TGTGCCAGCAGTCAACTTACACAGGGAAACTTACCTCACTCTGGGGCCAACGTCCTGACTTTC.

This clone was counted between two and nine times. The chain recombines TRBV5-1 with TRBJ1-1, with D perhaps matching TRBD1 (5 bases). The CDR3 is 16 amino acids. CDR1 SGHRS and CDR2 YFSETQ come from the germline V gene. The germline V and J ends were trimmed by 0 bases and 4 bases, with 16 bases remaining between them. The CDR3 sequence: CASSLGNTGGATEAFF. The CDR3 DNA reads as TGCGCCAGCAGCTTGGGGAATACTGGGGGTGCCACTGAAGCTTTCTTT.

The chain has TRBV28 and TRBJ1-2; D is unresolved. V was clipped by 6 bases and J by 8 bases, with 16 bases between them. The CDR3 is 13 amino acids. Looked up from germline, CDR1 is MDHEN and CDR2 is SYDVKM. CDR3 residues: CASSARGEKGYTF. CDR3 sequence (DNA): TGTGCCAGCAGCGCCCGGGGAGAAAAAGGCTACACCTTC.

The chain employs TRBV2 and TRBJ2-3; D might be TRBD1 (5 bases). The CDR3 spans 15 residues. Trimming took off 5 bases at V and 4 bases at J, with 16 bases between the two ends. Germline CDR1 reads SNHLY; CDR2 reads FYNNEI. The chain's CDR3 is CASSFRVVASDTQYF. The CDR3 DNA reads TGTGCCAGCAGTTTCAGGGTGGTGGCCTCAGATACGCAGTATTTT.

The CDR3 here is CASSLVWANVLTF. CDR3 nucleotides: TGTGCCAGCAGCCTTGTCTGGGCCAACGTCCTGACTTTC. The J gene is TRBJ2-6, the V gene TRBV11-2; no reliable D call. With 5 bases removed from V and 5 bases from J, the gap between germline ends came to 7 bases. This CDR3 spans 13 amino acids. Germline V gives CDR1 SGHAT, CDR2 FQNNGV.

In its sample, this clone was seen a few times. The gene calls are TRBV19 and TRBJ2-1; TRBD2 matches at 11 bases. The V gene's germline CDR1 is LNHDA and CDR2 SQIVND (reference sequence). The CDR3 spans 15 residues. Trimming removed 5 bases from V and 5 bases from J; junction bases left unmatched: 5. The CDR3 reads CASSALAGADNEQFF. In nucleotides, the CDR3 is TGTGCCAGTAGTGCACTAGCGGGAGCGGACAATGAGCAGTTCTTC. Using reference TRBV19 and TRBJ2-1 for the parts outside the CDR3, the full variable domain is DGGITQSPKYLFRKEGQNVTLSCEQNLNHDAMYWYRQDPGQGLRLIYYSQIVNDFQKGDIAEGYSVSREKKESFPLTVTSAQKNPTAFYLCASSALAGADNEQFFGPGTRLTVL.

This clone was seen only a few times. This chain connects TRBV6-1 to TRBJ2-5, with a tentative D call TRBD1 (6 bases). Germline lookup yields CDR1 MNHNS and CDR2 SASEGT. Trimming took off 11 bases at V and 2 bases at J, with 15 bases between the two ends. The CDR3 totals 13 residues. CDR3 coding DNA: TGTGCCCTGGGGGCTGTTTATCAAGAGACCCAGTACTTC. Translation: CALGAVYQETQYF.

The rearrangement joins TRBV5-8 to TRBJ2-1; the D gene is possibly TRBD1 (6 bases). CDR1 is SGHTS, CDR2 YDEGEE, per germline. The CDR3 is 16 amino acids. V was cut by 4 bases and J by 4 bases, with 18 bases left in between. Written as DNA, the CDR3 is TGTGCCAGCAGCCCAGGACACAGGGACGGGTACAATGAGCAGTTCTTC. It encodes CASSPGHRDGYNEQFF.

Notes on this clone: Additional DNA sequences in this sample encode the identical CDR3. The CDR3 bases are TGTGCCAGCAGCTTAAGTAGAAACACCATATATTTT. It encodes CASSLSRNTIYF. The chain is built from TRBV7-2 and TRBJ1-3; D remains ambiguous. V was cut by 2 bases and J by 5 bases, with 4 bases left in between. CDR3 size: 12 residues. Germline V lookup: CDR1 SGHTA, CDR2 FQGNSA.

This clone was seen a few times. The J gene is TRBJ1-2, the V gene TRBV6-5, with 8 bases matching TRBD1. This CDR3 is 13 amino acids long. Germline V gene data show CDR1 as MNHEY and CDR2 as SVGAGI. J lost 6 bases, V lost 6 bases, and 6 bases had no gene match. CDR3 amino acids: CASSLDRDHGYTF. The CDR3 region has the DNA TGTGCCAGCAGCCTGGACAGGGATCATGGCTACACCTTC.

In its sample, this clone was seen a few times. The chain couples TRBV29-1 to TRBJ2-1; D is uncertain. V was trimmed by 3 bases and J by 2 bases, leaving 17 bases between them. The CDR3 length is 16 residues. CDR1 and CDR2 (germline): SQVTM, ANQGSEA. The CDR3 nucleotides are TGCAGCGTTGATGGCTTCCAGAGAAATACCTACAATGAGCAGTTCTTC. Its translation is CSVDGFQRNTYNEQFF.

The chain joins TRBV7-9 to TRBJ2-5; TRBD2 matches at 11 bases. CDR3 length: 15 residues. J gave up 5 bases and V 4 bases, and 6 bases lay outside the gene matches. The germline V gene encodes CDR1 SEHNR and CDR2 FQNEAQ (reference sequence). CDR3 residues: CASSSLLAGVETQYF. CDR3 bases: TGTGCCAGCAGCTCACTACTAGCGGGAGTGGAGACCCAGTACTTC.

In this sample, this clone turned up a few times. The chain joins TRBV27 to TRBJ2-6; D unclear. The germline V and J ends were trimmed by 0 bases and 3 bases, with 3 bases remaining between them. This CDR3 spans 14 amino acids. From germline, CDR1 is MNHEY and CDR2 SMNVEV (reference sequence). DNA of the CDR3: TGTGCCAGCAGTTTATCGGGTGGGGCCAACGTCCTGACTTTC. Amino acids: CASSLSGGANVLTF.

The chain couples TRBV6-5 to TRBJ2-7, with 8 positions matching TRBD2. The V gene's germline CDR1 is MNHEY and CDR2 SVGAGI. Trimming removed 5 bases from V and 3 bases from J; junction bases left unmatched: 6. The CDR3 has 14 amino acids. CDR3 coding DNA: TGTGCCAGCAGTGGCGGGGGGCGCATCTACGAGCAGTACTTC. Its translation is CASSGGGRIYEQYF.

V is TRBV28 and J is TRBJ2-7; TRBD2 might be the D (6 bases). The CDR3 length is 14 residues. The germline gives CDR1 MDHEN, CDR2 SYDVKM. Trimming removed 10 bases at V and 4 bases at J, with 20 bases between. This chain's CDR3 is CATGGVSGPYEQYF. CDR3 in DNA: TGTGCCACCGGAGGCGTTAGCGGACCGTACGAGCAGTACTTC.

This clone was counted a few times. This chain uses TRBV27 with TRBJ1-1; 7 bases align to TRBD1. The germline V gene encodes CDR1 MNHEY and CDR2 SMNVEV (reference sequence). This CDR3 region has 17 residues. V shed 5 bases, J shed 1 base, and the junction held 13 bases outside the gene matches. The CDR3 sequence: CASSPRGGWVRNTEAFF. The CDR3 DNA is TGTGCCAGCAGTCCCAGGGGGGGTTGGGTGAGGAACACTGAAGCTTTCTTT.

A few counts support this clone. This sequence joins TRBV6-5 and TRBJ2-7; 8 nucleotides align to TRBD1. Germline CDR1 and CDR2: MNHEY and SVGAGI. The CDR3 length is 15 residues. Trimming at V came to 2 bases and at J to 4 bases, leaving 7 bases not matched to a gene. For the CDR3, the DNA is TGTGCCAGCAGTTACGCGACAGGGGTCGTGTACGAGCAGTACTTC. As protein: CASSYATGVVYEQYF.

The J gene is TRBJ2-6, the V gene TRBV18, with D possibly matching TRBD1 (6 bases). The CDR3 is 17 residues long. V lost 4 bases to trimming and J lost 0 bases, with 13 bases between them. Germline assignment: CDR1 KGHSH and CDR2 LQKENI. DNA for the CDR3: TGTGCCAGCTCACGAGCTCAGGGGAGCTCTGGGGCCAACGTCCTGACTTTC. Translation: CASSRAQGSSGANVLTF.

The chain combines TRBV5-1 with TRBJ2-3, with TRBD2 matching 11 bases. Trimming removed 3 bases from V and 2 bases from J; junction bases left unmatched: 5. The CDR3 consists of 16 residues. Per the germline V gene, CDR1 is SGHRS and CDR2 is YFSETQ. This CDR3 reads CASSSGLAAYTDTQYF. CDR3 nucleotide sequence: TGCGCCAGCAGCTCGGGACTAGCGGCATACACAGATACGCAGTATTTT.

The chain's CDR3 is CSVGEAFF. The CDR3, as DNA: TGCAGCGTTGGAGAAGCTTTCTTT. This chain connects TRBV29-1 to TRBJ1-1; no definite D call. V dropped 4 bases and J dropped 8 bases, with 2 bases sitting between them. The germline V gene has CDR1 SQVTM and CDR2 ANQGSEA. The CDR3 spans 8 residues.

The chain carries TRBV28 and TRBJ2-1; TRBD1 might be the D (7 bases). V was shortened by 5 bases and J by 4 bases, with 12 bases between the two germline ends. Germline V gene data show CDR1 as MDHEN and CDR2 as SYDVKM. The length of the CDR3 is 14 residues. The CDR3 region is CASSRQGGYNEQFF. CDR3 in DNA: TGTGCCAGCAGTAGACAGGGAGGTTACAATGAGCAGTTCTTC.

The CDR3 sequence: CASSGTWGYEQYF. In DNA form, the CDR3 reads TGTGCCAGCAGTGGAACATGGGGGTACGAGCAGTACTTC. The chain joins TRBV6-5 to TRBJ2-7; D may be TRBD1 or TRBD2 (5 bases each). Germline V gene lookup returns CDR1 MNHEY and CDR2 SVGAGI. The V and J ends lost 5 bases and 4 bases respectively, with 12 bases between them. This CDR3 has 13 amino acids.